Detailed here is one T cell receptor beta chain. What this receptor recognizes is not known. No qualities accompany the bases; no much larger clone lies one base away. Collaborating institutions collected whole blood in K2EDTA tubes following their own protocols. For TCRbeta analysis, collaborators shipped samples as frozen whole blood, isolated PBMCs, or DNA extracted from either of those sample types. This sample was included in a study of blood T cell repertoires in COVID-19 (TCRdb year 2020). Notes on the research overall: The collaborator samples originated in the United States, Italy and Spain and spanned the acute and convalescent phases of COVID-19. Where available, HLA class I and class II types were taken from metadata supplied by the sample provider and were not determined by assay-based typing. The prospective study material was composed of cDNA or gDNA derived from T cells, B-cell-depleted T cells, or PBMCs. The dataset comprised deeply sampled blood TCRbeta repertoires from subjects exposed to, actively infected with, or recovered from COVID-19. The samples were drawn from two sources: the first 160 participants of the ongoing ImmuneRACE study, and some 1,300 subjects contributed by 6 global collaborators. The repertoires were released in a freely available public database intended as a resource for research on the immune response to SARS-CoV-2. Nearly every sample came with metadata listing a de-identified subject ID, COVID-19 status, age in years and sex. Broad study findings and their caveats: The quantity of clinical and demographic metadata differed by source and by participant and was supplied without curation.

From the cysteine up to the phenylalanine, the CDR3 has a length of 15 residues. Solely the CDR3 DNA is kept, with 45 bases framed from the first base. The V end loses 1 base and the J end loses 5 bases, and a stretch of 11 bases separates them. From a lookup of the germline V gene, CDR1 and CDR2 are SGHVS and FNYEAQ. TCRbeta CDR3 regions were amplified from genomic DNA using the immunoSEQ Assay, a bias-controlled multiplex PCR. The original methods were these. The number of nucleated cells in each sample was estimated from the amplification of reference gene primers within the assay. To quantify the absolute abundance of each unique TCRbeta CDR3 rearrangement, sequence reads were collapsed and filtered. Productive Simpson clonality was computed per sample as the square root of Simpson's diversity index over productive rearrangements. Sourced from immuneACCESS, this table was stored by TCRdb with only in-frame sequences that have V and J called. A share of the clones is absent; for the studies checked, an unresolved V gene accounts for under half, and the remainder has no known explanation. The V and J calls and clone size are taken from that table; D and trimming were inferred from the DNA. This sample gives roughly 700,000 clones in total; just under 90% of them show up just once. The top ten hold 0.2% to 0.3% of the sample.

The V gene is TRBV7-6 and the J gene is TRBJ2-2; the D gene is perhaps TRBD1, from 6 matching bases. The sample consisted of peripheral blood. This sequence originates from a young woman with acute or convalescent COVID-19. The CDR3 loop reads CASSLVARGTGELFF. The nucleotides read TGTGCCAGCAGCTTAGTCGCCAGGGGAACCGGGGAGCTGTTTTTT.